Listed here is a single TCR beta chain. Authors' methods: Cell counts per sample came from amplifying reference gene primers. Clones were sequenced by immunoSEQ multiplex PCR, and TCRdb holds only the in-frame ones, with some missing. V and J calls and clone size are given by that table; D and trimming were obtained from the DNA. The sample has around 170,000 clones, 85% to 90% seen once. The data stem from a study of blood T cell repertoires in COVID-19. Across the whole study: The origin of the acute and convalescent COVID-19 samples was the United States, Italy and Spain. T cells, B-cell-depleted T cells, or PBMCs provided the cDNA or gDNA that served as material.

Germline values: CDR1 SNHLY, CDR2 FYNNEI. The CDR3 length is 14 residues. V lost 5 bases and J lost 6; bases outside the gene matches: 3. Sequences were obtained from peripheral blood. The chain uses TRBV2 and TRBJ1-5; 11 bases are shared with TRBD1. The receptor was derived from a woman in her twenties or thirties with active or convalescent COVID-19. CDR3 sequence (DNA): TGTGCCAGCAGTAAGGGGACAGGGGGTCAGCCCCAGCATTTT. Protein: CASSKGTGGQPQHF.